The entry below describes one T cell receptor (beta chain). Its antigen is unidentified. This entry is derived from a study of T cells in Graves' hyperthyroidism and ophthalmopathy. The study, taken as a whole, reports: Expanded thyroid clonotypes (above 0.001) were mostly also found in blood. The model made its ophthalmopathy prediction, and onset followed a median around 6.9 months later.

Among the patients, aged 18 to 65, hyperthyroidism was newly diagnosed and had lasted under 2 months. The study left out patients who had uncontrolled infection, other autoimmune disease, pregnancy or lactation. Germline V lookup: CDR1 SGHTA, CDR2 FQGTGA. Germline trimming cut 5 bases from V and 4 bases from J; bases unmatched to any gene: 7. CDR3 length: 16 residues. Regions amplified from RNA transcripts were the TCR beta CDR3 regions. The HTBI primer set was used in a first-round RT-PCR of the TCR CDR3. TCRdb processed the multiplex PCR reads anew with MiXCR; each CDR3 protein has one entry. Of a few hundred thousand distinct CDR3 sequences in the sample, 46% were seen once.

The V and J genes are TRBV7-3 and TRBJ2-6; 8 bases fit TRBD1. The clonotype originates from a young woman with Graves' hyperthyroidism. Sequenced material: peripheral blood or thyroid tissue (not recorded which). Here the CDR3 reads CASSPGQGTGANVLTF. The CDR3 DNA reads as TGTGCCAGCAGCCCCGGACAGGGCACCGGGGCCAACGTCCTGACTTTC.